This passage covers 19 T cell receptor beta chains from one sample sequenced in a study of cytomegalovirus exposure and HLA in healthy donors. In the PCR, 60 Vbeta and 13 Jbeta primers were used. Some clones are missing from TCRdb's copy, which holds only in-frame ones; the method was immunoSEQ multiplex PCR. The listing records tens of thousands of clones. Sample: PBMCs. The source is a female donor in good health and CMV-seropositive.

This chain connects TRBV11-2 to TRBJ1-2; 8 bases map to TRBD1. The V segment lost 2 bases and the J segment 7 bases; nucleotides outside the gene matches: 3. Looked up from germline, CDR1 is SGHAT and CDR2 is FQNNGV. The CDR3 is 13 amino acids. The CDR3 region is CASSLSGGGGYTF. The CDR3 region has the DNA TGTGCCAGCAGCTTATCAGGGGGCGGTGGCTACACCTTC.

The V and J genes are TRBV5-6 and TRBJ2-5; a weak D match, TRBD2 (5 bases). CDR1 and CDR2 (germline): SGHDT, YYEEEE. This CDR3 spans 13 amino acids. V was trimmed by 1 base and J by 5 bases, leaving 9 bases between them. The CDR3 here is CASSLLRGETQYF. CDR3 nucleotide sequence: TGTGCCAGCAGCTTGCTGAGAGGGGAGACCCAGTACTTC.

This chain connects TRBV18 to TRBJ1-3; D not certain. The CDR3 totals 15 residues. The V end was cut by 4 bases, the J end by 3 bases, with 13 bases between. Germline V gene sequence: CDR1 KGHSH, CDR2 LQKENI. The DNA for the CDR3 is TGTGCCAGCTCACTAAGGATAACAGATGGAAACACCATATATTTT. It specifies CASSLRITDGNTIYF.

This sequence joins TRBV29-1 and TRBJ1-4; D remains unclear. The CDR3 is 12 amino acids. Germline loops: CDR1 SQVTM, CDR2 ANQGSEA. Trimming took off 4 bases at V and 5 bases at J, with 8 bases between the two ends. The CDR3 reads CSVAGGNEKLFF. DNA of the CDR3: TGCAGCGTTGCCGGAGGGAATGAAAAACTGTTTTTT.

V gene TRBV9 combines with J gene TRBJ2-3; 8 bases align to TRBD2. The CDR3 is 18 residues long. The germline V gene encodes CDR1 SGDLS and CDR2 YYNGEE. The ends lost 4 bases at V and 4 bases at J; junction bases unmatched: 17. The CDR3 coding sequence is TGTGCCAGCAGCCCACGCCGAAAGGGACTAGTTCGGGCAGATACGCAGTATTTT. This codes for CASSPRRKGLVRADTQYF.

The rearrangement links TRBV28 to TRBJ2-7; 12 bases are a match to TRBD2. Germline V gene data show CDR1 as MDHEN and CDR2 as SYDVKM. This CDR3 comprises 13 residues. CDR3 protein: CVHRLAGGYEQYF. CDR3 in DNA: TGTGTCCACAGGCTAGCGGGGGGGTACGAGCAGTACTTC. Full variable domain (rest looked up from reference TRBV28 and TRBJ2-7): DVKVTQSSRYLVKRTGEKVFLECVQDMDHENMFWYRQDPGLGLRLIYFSYDVKMKEKGDIPEGYSVSREKKERFSLILESASTNQTSMYLCVHRLAGGYEQYFGPGTRLTVT.

This chain joins TRBV7-6 and TRBJ1-1; tentative D call: TRBD1 (5 bases). CDR1 SGHVS and CDR2 FNYEAQ come from the germline V gene. The CDR3 spans 12 residues. The V end lost 5 bases, the J end lost 4 bases, and 8 bases lay between the germline ends. This chain's CDR3 is CASSTQGTEAFF. Here the CDR3 DNA reads TGTGCCAGCAGCACCCAGGGCACTGAAGCTTTCTTT.

The rearrangement joins TRBV29-1 to TRBJ2-3, with 7 positions matching TRBD2. Germline assignment: CDR1 SQVTM and CDR2 ANQGSEA. J gave up 8 bases and V 4 bases, and 9 bases lay outside the gene matches. This CDR3 contains 13 residues. The DNA of the CDR3 is TGCAGCGTTGGCCCGGGGGGTTCGAGTACGCAGTATTTT. Translating gives CSVGPGGSSTQYF.

This chain uses TRBV7-3 with TRBJ1-2, with D unclear. In germline, CDR1 is SGHTA, CDR2 FQGTGA. The CDR3 totals 13 residues. V was shortened by 4 bases and J by 6 bases, with 12 bases between the two germline ends. CDR3 amino acids: CASSSTALDGYTF. As DNA, the CDR3 is TGTGCCAGCAGCTCGACTGCGCTGGATGGCTACACCTTC.

The chain uses TRBV12-5 and TRBJ1-2; 7 positions match TRBD1. Germline assignment: CDR1 LGHNT and CDR2 FRNRAP. This CDR3 spans 14 amino acids. V shed 5 bases and J 8 bases; nucleotides not matched to a gene: 11. The CDR3 loop reads CASGMTGTIGGYTF. Written as DNA, the CDR3 is TGTGCTAGTGGTATGACAGGGACCATAGGAGGCTACACCTTC. Supplemented by reference TRBV12-5 and TRBJ1-2, the full variable domain reads DARVTQTPRHKVTEMGQEVTMRCQPILGHNTVFWYRQTMMQGLELLAYFRNRAPLDDSGMPKDRFSAEMPDATLATLKIQPSEPRDSAVYFCASGMTGTIGGYTFGSGTRLTVV.

The V call is TRBV7-9, the J call TRBJ1-4; 7 nucleotides agree with TRBD1. The germline gives CDR1 SEHNR, CDR2 FQNEAQ (reference sequence). This CDR3 has 15 residues. The V and J ends lost 8 bases and 5 bases, in that order; junction bases with no gene match: 11. DNA for the CDR3: TGTGCCAGCGATACACCGGGACAGAGAAATGAAAAACTGTTTTTT. This gives the protein CASDTPGQRNEKLFF.

This rearrangement joins TRBV18 to TRBJ2-7; a possible D gene is TRBD2 (6 bases). Trimming took off 2 bases at V and 5 bases at J, with 16 bases between the two ends. The CDR3 sequence is 15 residues long. CDR1 KGHSH and CDR2 LQKENI come from the germline V gene. This CDR3 is CASSPVTGGGHEQYF. DNA of the CDR3: TGTGCCAGCTCACCAGTCACCGGGGGAGGCCACGAGCAGTACTTC.

This chain links TRBV29-1 with TRBJ1-1, with D maybe TRBD1 (5 bases). V lost 3 bases to trimming and J lost 5 bases, with 13 bases between them. The CDR3 length is 13 residues. Per germline, CDR1 SQVTM and CDR2 ANQGSEA. The CDR3 DNA reads TGCAGCGTTGAGGGGGGACGTCGGACTGAAGCTTTCTTT. It is translated as CSVEGGRRTEAFF.

The V gene is TRBV6-5, the J gene TRBJ2-7, with D uncertain. This CDR3 has 14 amino acids. The germline V gene has CDR1 MNHEY and CDR2 SVGAGI. The germline V and J ends were trimmed by 6 bases and 4 bases, with 16 bases remaining between them. The CDR3 is CASSRDVERYEQYF. CDR3 DNA sequence: TGTGCCAGCAGCCGTGACGTGGAGAGGTACGAGCAGTACTTC.

The gene calls are TRBV7-9 and TRBJ1-4, with TRBD1 matching over 9 bases. V dropped 5 bases and J dropped 8; count of bases not matched to a gene: 3. This CDR3 region has 13 residues. In germline, CDR1 is SEHNR, CDR2 FQNEAQ (reference sequence). As DNA, the CDR3 is TGTGCCAGCAGCAGAGGACAGGGGGAAAAACTGTTTTTT. It specifies CASSRGQGEKLFF. Filled out from reference TRBV7-9 and TRBJ1-4, the complete variable domain reads DTGVSQNPRHKITKRGQNVTFRCDPISEHNRLYWYRQTLGQGPEFLTYFQNEAQLEKSRLLSDRFSAERPKGSFSTLEIQRTEQGDSAMYLCASSRGQGEKLFFGSGTQLSVL.

This sequence joins TRBV18 and TRBJ2-7; 7 nucleotides align to TRBD2. Losses at the gene ends were 0 bases for V and 6 bases for J; bases not matched to a gene: 11. Germline V gene sequence: CDR1 KGHSH, CDR2 LQKENI. The CDR3 spans 16 residues. The CDR3 protein is CASSPPGGTWVREQYF. The CDR3 bases are TGTGCCAGCTCACCACCGGGAGGGACCTGGGTTCGCGAGCAGTACTTC.

The chain couples TRBV6-6 to TRBJ2-3; 7 bases fit TRBD2. The ends lost 2 bases at V and 0 bases at J; junction bases unmatched: 5. This CDR3 has 16 amino acids. Per the germline V gene, CDR1 is MNHNY and CDR2 is SVGAGI (reference sequence). The chain's CDR3 is CASSYGGSLSTDTQYF. CDR3 DNA: TGTGCCAGCAGTTACGGCGGGAGCCTTAGCACAGATACGCAGTATTTT.

The rearrangement joins TRBV6-6 to TRBJ2-3; 9 positions match TRBD2. Germline V gene sequence: CDR1 MNHNY, CDR2 SVGAGI (reference sequence). The trim removed 8 bases at V and 0 bases at J, leaving 6 bases unmatched. This CDR3 comprises 15 residues. The chain's CDR3 is CASGASGVSTDTQYF. CDR3 nucleotide sequence: TGTGCCAGCGGTGCTAGCGGGGTTAGCACAGATACGCAGTATTTT.

The V call is TRBV2, the J call TRBJ1-2, with D perhaps matching TRBD1 (5 bases). The germline V and J ends were trimmed by 0 bases and 2 bases, with 7 bases remaining between them. In germline, CDR1 is SNHLY, CDR2 FYNNEI. The length of the CDR3 is 14 residues. The CDR3, as DNA: TGTGCCAGCAGTGAAGCGACAGCGAACTATGGCTACACCTTC. The encoded protein is CASSEATANYGYTF.